This T cell receptor (beta chain) was retrieved from a study of identical twins. V gave up 6 bases and J gave up 4 bases, with 10 bases separating them. The CDR3 runs 13 residues. TCRdb passed the 5' RACE reads through MiXCR, listing each CDR3 protein once. This table has 350,000 to 400,000 distinct CDR3 sequences, roughly 10% appearing once. There are many counts of this clonotype. This receptor was taken from a woman between 45 and 65 years old in good health. The rearrangement uses TRBV12-3 or TRBV12-4 and TRBJ2-1; D ambiguous. The sequenced sample consisted of naive T cells sorted from blood. The CDR3 sequence: CASSTRLYNEQFF. CDR3 nucleotides: TGTGCCAGCAGCACCAGACTGTACAATGAGCAGTTCTTC.